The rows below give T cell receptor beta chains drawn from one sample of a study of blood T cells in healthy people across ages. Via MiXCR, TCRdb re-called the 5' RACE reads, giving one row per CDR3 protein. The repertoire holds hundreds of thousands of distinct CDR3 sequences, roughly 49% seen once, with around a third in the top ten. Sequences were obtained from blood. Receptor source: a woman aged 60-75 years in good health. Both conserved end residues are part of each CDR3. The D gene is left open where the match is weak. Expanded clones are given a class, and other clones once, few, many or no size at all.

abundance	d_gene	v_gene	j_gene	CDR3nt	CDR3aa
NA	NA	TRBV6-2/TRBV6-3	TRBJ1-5	TGTGCCAGCATCCAGGGGCGCATGGGCAATCAGCCCCAGCATTTT	CASIQGRMGNQPQHF
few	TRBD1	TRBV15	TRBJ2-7	TGTGCCACCAGCTCGGGGACAGGAAACTACGAGCAGTACTTC	CATSSGTGNYEQYF
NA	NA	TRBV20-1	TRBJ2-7	TGCAGTGCCTTCCGGGGCGAGAACTACGAGCAGTACTTC	CSAFRGENYEQYF
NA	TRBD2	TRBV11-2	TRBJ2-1	TGTGCCAGCAGCTTAATCGCCCTCCCCCGACTAGCGGGAGTATTGGGTTACGATGAGCAGTTCTTC	CASSLIALPRLAGVLGYDEQFF
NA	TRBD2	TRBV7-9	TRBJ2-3	TGTGCCAGCAGCCCTCTCACCCGGCGGGAGGGAGGAGATACGCAGTATTTT	CASSPLTRREGGDTQYF
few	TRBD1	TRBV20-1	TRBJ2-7	TGCAGTGCTATCGACAGGGTTACCTACGAGCAGTACTTC	CSAIDRVTYEQYF
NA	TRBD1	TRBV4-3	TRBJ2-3	TGCGCCAGCAGCCAAGAATCGGGGACAGGGGCTTTAGATACGCAGTATTTT	CASSQESGTGALDTQYF
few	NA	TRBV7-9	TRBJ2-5	TGTGCCAGCAGCTTTCAGGGGATTGGGGAGACCCAGTACTTC	CASSFQGIGETQYF
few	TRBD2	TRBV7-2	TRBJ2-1	TGTGCCAGCAGCTTTTGGGATAGCGGGATCAATGAGCAGTTCTTC	CASSFWDSGINEQFF
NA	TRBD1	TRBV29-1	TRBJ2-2	TGCAGCGTGCTCGACAGGGTCGACACCGGGGAGCTGTTTTTT	CSVLDRVDTGELFF
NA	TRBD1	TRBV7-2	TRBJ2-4	TGTGCCAGCAGCCCGGGACAGGGGGTTCCAAACATTCAGTACTTC	CASSPGQGVPNIQYF
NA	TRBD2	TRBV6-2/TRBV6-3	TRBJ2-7	TGTGCCAGCAGCCGCCACTTAGCGGGGGGCTACGAGCAGTACTTC	CASSRHLAGGYEQYF
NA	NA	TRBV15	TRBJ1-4	TGTGCCACCAGCCGCCGGTCCGAAAAACTGTTTTTT	CATSRRSEKLFF
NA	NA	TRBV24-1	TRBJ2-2	TGTGCCACCAGCAGACAGGCCCCGAGGGAGCTGTTTTTT	CATSRQAPRELFF
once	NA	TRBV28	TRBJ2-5	TGTGCCAGCAGTTTGAGAGCTATCCGAACCGACAATGAGCAGTACTTC	CASSLRAIRTDNEQYF
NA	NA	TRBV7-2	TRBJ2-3	TGTGCCAGCAGCTCAACCCGGGGCGCGGATATGCAGTATTTT	CASSSTRGADMQYF
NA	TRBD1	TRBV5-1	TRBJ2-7	TGCGCCAGCAGGCGGACAGGGGGCAACGAGCAGTACTTC	CASRRTGGNEQYF
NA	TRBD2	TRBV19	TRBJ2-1	TGTGCCAGTAGTATCTCTAGCGGGGACTACAATGAGCAGTTCTTC	CASSISSGDYNEQFF
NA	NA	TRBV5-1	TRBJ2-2	TGCGCCAGCAGCTTAATGGGTACCGGGGAGCTGTTTTTT	CASSLMGTGELFF
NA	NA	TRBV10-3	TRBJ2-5	TGTGCCATCAGTGAGGGGTTCGGGACAACACAAGAGACCCAGTACTTC	CAISEGFGTTQETQYF
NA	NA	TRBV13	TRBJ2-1	TGTGCCAGCAGCGCCCTAGCGCAGAACTACAATGAGCAGTTCTTC	CASSALAQNYNEQFF
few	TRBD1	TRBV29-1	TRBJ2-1	TGCAGCGTTGACCGACAGGGAAGGAATGAGCAGTTCTTC	CSVDRQGRNEQFF
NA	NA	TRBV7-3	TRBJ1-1	TGTGCCAGCAGCTCCTCAGGGTTTACTGAAGCTTTCTTT	CASSSSGFTEAFF
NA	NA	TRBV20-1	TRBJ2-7	TGCAGTGCTAGCCTCCCGGACAGAACTACCAACGAGCAGTACTTC	CSASLPDRTTNEQYF
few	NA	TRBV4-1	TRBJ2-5	TGCGCCAGCAGCCCCTACAGCTATTACCAAGAGACCCAGTACTTC	CASSPYSYYQETQYF
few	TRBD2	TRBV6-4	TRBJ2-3	TGTGCCAGCAGTGTCGACCCGACTAGCGGGACGCAGTATTTT	CASSVDPTSGTQYF
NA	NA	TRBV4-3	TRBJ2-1	TGCGCCAGCAGCCAAGGAGGCGGACCCTCCTACAATGAGCAGTTCTTC	CASSQGGGPSYNEQFF
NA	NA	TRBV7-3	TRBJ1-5	TGTGCCAGCAGCTTATCAGGGAGGCCTAATCAGCCCCAGCATTTT	CASSLSGRPNQPQHF
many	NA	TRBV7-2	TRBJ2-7	TGTGCCAGCAGCGGCGGGCGGTACTCCTACGAGCAGTACTTC	CASSGGRYSYEQYF
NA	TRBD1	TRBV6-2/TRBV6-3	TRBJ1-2	TGTGCCAGTTTCTCCGGGACAGGCTATGGCTACACCTTC	CASFSGTGYGYTF
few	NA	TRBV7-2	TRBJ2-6	TGTGCCAGCAGCACAAATGGGGGAAACTCTGGGGCCAACGTCCTGACTTTC	CASSTNGGNSGANVLTF
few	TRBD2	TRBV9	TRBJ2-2	TGTGCCAGCAGCGTAGTTGCGGGAGGGCCACCCGGGGAGCTGTTTTTT	CASSVVAGGPPGELFF
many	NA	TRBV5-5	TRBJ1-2	TGTGCCAGCAGGGCCCGTGTGGAGTCTAACTATGGCTACACCTTC	CASRARVESNYGYTF
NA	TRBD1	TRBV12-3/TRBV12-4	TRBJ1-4	TGTGCCAGCAGTTTAGTCAGGGGGAAAATGGATGAGGTGGCCGAAAAACTGTTTTTT	CASSLVRGKMDEVAEKLFF
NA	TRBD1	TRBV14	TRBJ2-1	TGTGCCAGCAGCCGCGGACAGGCCTACAATGAGCAGTTCTTC	CASSRGQAYNEQFF
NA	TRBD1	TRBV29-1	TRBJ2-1	TGCAGCGTCGACAGGGGGGCGTACAATGAGCAGTTCTTC	CSVDRGAYNEQFF
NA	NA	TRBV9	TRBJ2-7	TGTGCCAGCAGTGAGGGCGAGGTAAACTACGAGCAGTACTTC	CASSEGEVNYEQYF
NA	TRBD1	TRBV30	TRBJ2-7	TGTGCCTGGAGACCACCCCGACAGGGGGCCTACAATGAGCAGTACTTC	CAWRPPRQGAYNEQYF
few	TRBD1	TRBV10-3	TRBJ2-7	TGTGCCATCAGTGACGGACAGGGGAACTACGAGCAGTACTTC	CAISDGQGNYEQYF
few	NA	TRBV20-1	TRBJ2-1	TGCAGTGCTAGAGTGGGGGCCCGCTCCTACAATGAGCAGTTCTTC	CSARVGARSYNEQFF
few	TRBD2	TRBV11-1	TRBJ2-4	TGTGCCAGCAGCTTAGGCCGGGAGGCCCTTAAGCAGTACTTC	CASSLGREALKQYF
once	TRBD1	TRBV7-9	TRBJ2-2	TGTGCCAGCAGCTTACTACCCAACCGCAGGGGGTCCGGGGAGCTGTTTTTT	CASSLLPNRRGSGELFF
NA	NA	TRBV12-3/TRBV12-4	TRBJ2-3	TGTGCCACCAGTAACATTGAGGAACGGAACCTTAGCACAGATACGCAGTATTTT	CATSNIEERNLSTDTQYF
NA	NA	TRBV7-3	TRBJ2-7	TGTGCCAGCAGCTTAACCGCCGGGGTGGCGCAGTACTTC	CASSLTAGVAQYF
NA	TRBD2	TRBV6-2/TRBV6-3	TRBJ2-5	TGTGCCAGCAGTTACATACTAGCGGGAGGACCTCAAGAGACCCAGTACTTC	CASSYILAGGPQETQYF
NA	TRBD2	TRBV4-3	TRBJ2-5	TGCGCCAGCAGCCAAGTCGCCGGGACTAGCGGGAGTGATGAGCAGTACTTC	CASSQVAGTSGSDEQYF
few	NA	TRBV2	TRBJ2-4	TGTGCCAGCAGTGATTACCGAGCCAAAAACATTCAGTACTTC	CASSDYRAKNIQYF
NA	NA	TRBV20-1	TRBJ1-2	TGCAGTGCTAGAGCCCGACTGACAGGAGACTATGGCTACACCTTC	CSARARLTGDYGYTF
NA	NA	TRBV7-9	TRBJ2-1	TGTGCCAGCAGCTTATACCCCCTAGGAGGTGGGGAGCAGTTCTTC	CASSLYPLGGGEQFF
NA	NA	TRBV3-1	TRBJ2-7	TGTGCCAGCAGCCAAGAGTTCCACAGTATCTACGAGCAGTACTTC	CASSQEFHSIYEQYF
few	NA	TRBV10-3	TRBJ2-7	TGTGCCATCAGTGACCCCGTAGAGGGTCGGTCCTACGAGCAGTACTTC	CAISDPVEGRSYEQYF
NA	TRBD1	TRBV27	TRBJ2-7	TGTGCCAGCGGGGAGAACAGGGGGCTTGGTTACGAGCAGTACTTC	CASGENRGLGYEQYF
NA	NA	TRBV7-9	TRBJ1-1	TGTGCCAGCACCGCGGGTAGGGGCACTGAAGCTTTCTTT	CASTAGRGTEAFF